These 9 T cell receptor beta chains came from one sample sequenced in a study of cytomegalovirus exposure and HLA in healthy donors. This PCR relied on a set of 60 Vbeta primers and 13 Jbeta primers. The repertoire was sequenced with immunoSEQ multiplex PCR; TCRdb's copy has only in-frame clones and lacks some. The sample includes 100,000 to 150,000 clones, more than 60% of them seen just once. Material: PBMCs. These receptors all stem from a woman in her forties or fifties in good health and CMV-seropositive.

The rearrangement links TRBV7-2 to TRBJ2-2; the match to TRBD2 covers 9 bases. From germline, CDR1 is SGHTA and CDR2 FQGNSA. CDR3 length: 15 amino acids. V lost 2 bases and J lost 7; bases outside the gene matches: 5. CDR3 coding DNA: TGTGCCAGCAGCTTAAGGCGGGGGGGCAGCGGGGAGCTGTTTTTT. Amino acids: CASSLRRGGSGELFF.

The rearrangement joins TRBV29-1 to TRBJ2-3; weak D call: TRBD1 (5 bases). The V end was cut by 4 bases, the J end by 4 bases, with 12 bases between. This CDR3 is built from 13 residues. Germline values: CDR1 SQVTM, CDR2 ANQGSEA. The CDR3 nucleotides read TGCAGCGTTGGGCAGGGTTTATCAGATACGCAGTATTTT. This codes for CSVGQGLSDTQYF.

V gene TRBV18 combines with J gene TRBJ2-7; TRBD2 matches at 7 bases. V shed 3 bases and J 0 bases; nucleotides not matched to a gene: 2. The CDR3 covers 14 residues. Germline CDR1 and CDR2: KGHSH and LQKENI. The CDR3 bases are TGTGCCAGCTCACCCGGGACTAACTCCTACGAGCAGTACTTC. It is translated as CASSPGTNSYEQYF. Full variable domain (missing parts from reference TRBV18 and TRBJ2-7): NAGVMQNPRHLVRRRGQEARLRCSPMKGHSHVYWYRQLPEEGLKFMVYLQKENIIDESGMPKERFSAEFPKEGPSILRIQQVVRGDSAAYFCASSPGTNSYEQYFGPGTRLTVT.

The table lists this clone with a count of one. The chain has TRBV27 and TRBJ2-5; 11 bases map to TRBD2. The DNA end favors TRBJ2-7, so the J call may be wrong. The V gene's germline CDR1 is MNHEY and CDR2 SMNVEV (reference sequence). The CDR3 loop spans 15 amino acids. In nucleotides, the CDR3 is TGTGCCAGCAGTTTAGGACTAGCGGGCACCTACGAGCAGTACTTC. The encoded protein is CASSLGLAGTYEQYF.

As DNA, the CDR3 is TGTGCCTGGAGGCCCGGGGTTGGCGCTGAAGCTTTCTTT. This encodes CAWRPGVGAEAFF. The chain carries TRBV30 and TRBJ1-1; D call uncertain. Per germline, CDR1 GTSNPN and CDR2 SVGIG (reference sequence). The V and J ends lost 3 bases and 6 bases respectively, with 14 bases between them. CDR3 length equals 13 residues.

This sequence joins TRBV7-8 and TRBJ2-2, with a weak D call TRBD2 (6 bases). Germline CDR1 and CDR2: SGHVS and FQNEAQ. The V end lost 4 bases, the J end lost 5 bases, and 14 bases lay between the germline ends. CDR3 size: 15 residues. The CDR3 DNA reads as TGTGCCAGCAGCTCCCTTCTGGCGGGAACCGGGGAGCTGTTTTTT. This gives the protein CASSSLLAGTGELFF.

This chain links TRBV20-1 with TRBJ1-2; no firm D call. The CDR3 runs 11 residues. V was trimmed by 6 bases and J by 5 bases, leaving 10 bases between them. Germline loops: CDR1 DFQATT, CDR2 SNEGSKA (reference sequence). The CDR3 region is CSATGWYGYTF. The CDR3 region has the DNA TGCAGTGCCACCGGGTGGTATGGCTACACCTTC.

The CDR3 DNA reads as TGTGCCTGGAGTGTAGTAGATAGCAATGAGCAGTTCTTC. This encodes CAWSVVDSNEQFF. The genes are TRBV30 and TRBJ2-1; no reliable D call. This CDR3 has 13 amino acids. CDR1 and CDR2 (germline): GTSNPN, SVGIG (reference sequence). V lost 0 bases and J lost 6, with 9 bases in between.

As concerns this clone: Other DNA sequences of this sample code for an identical CDR3. V is TRBV5-1 and J is TRBJ1-5; no reliable D call. The CDR3 is 15 residues long. Trimming stripped 2 bases from V and 10 bases from J, with 19 bases between. The germline CDR1 and CDR2 sequences are SGHRS and YFSETQ. The CDR3 DNA sequence: TGCGCCAGCAGCTTAGGTGACCCCCGGGAGCAACCCCAGCATTTT. Its translation: CASSLGDPREQPQHF.